The clone carrying this T cell receptor beta chain was detected only a few times. This specimen belongs to a study of T cells in Graves' hyperthyroidism and ophthalmopathy. The CDR3 runs 13 residues. CDR1 DFQATT and CDR2 SNEGSKA come from the germline V gene (reference sequence). The ends were cut back, 4 bases at V and 5 bases at J, with 11 bases in the middle. Amplified TCR beta CDR3 regions derived from RNA transcripts. First-round RT-PCR of the TCR CDR3 relied on the HTBI primer set. MiXCR, applied by TCRdb to the multiplex PCR reads, yields one record per CDR3 protein. This table has a few hundred thousand distinct CDR3 sequences, about 16% appearing once.

J is TRBJ2-2 and V is TRBV20-1; perhaps TRBD2 as D (5 bases). The material sequenced was blood. This sequence originates from a woman in her 40s with Graves' ophthalmopathy. The CDR3 loop reads CSAIVAGTGELFF. CDR3 coding DNA: TGCAGTGCTATAGTGGCGGGTACCGGGGAGCTGTTTTTT.